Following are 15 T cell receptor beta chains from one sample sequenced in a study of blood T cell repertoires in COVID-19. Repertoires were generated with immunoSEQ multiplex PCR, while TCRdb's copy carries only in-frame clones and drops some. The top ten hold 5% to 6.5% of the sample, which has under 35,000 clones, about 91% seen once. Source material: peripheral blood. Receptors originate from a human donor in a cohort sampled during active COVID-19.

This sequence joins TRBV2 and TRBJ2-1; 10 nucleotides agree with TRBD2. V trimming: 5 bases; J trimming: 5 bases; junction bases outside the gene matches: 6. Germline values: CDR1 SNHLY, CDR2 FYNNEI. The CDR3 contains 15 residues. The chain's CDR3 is CASSFRTSGNNEQFF. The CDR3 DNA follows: TGTGCCAGCAGTTTTCGGACTAGCGGCAACAATGAGCAGTTCTTC. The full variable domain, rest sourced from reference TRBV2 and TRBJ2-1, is EPEVTQTPSHQVTQMGQEVILRCVPISNHLYFYWYRQILGQKVEFLVSFYNNEISEKSEIFDDQFSVERPDGSNFTLKIRSTKLEDSAMYFCASSFRTSGNNEQFFGPGTRLTVL.

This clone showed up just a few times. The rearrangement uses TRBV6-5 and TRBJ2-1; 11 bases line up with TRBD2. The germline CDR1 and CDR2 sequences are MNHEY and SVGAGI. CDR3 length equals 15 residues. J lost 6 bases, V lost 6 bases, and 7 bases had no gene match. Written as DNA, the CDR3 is TGTGCCAGCAGCTGGGGACTAGCGGATTCCAATGAGCAGTTCTTC. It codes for CASSWGLADSNEQFF.

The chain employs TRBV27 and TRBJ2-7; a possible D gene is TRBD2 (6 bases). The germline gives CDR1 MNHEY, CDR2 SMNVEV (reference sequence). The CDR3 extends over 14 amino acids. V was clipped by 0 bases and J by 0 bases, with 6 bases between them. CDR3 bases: TGTGCCAGCAGTTTATCCGGGGGCTCCTACGAGCAGTACGTC. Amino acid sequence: CASSLSGGSYEQYV.

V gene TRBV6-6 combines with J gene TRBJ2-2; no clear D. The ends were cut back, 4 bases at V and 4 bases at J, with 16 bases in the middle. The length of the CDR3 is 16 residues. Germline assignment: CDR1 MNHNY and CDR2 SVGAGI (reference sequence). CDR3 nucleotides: TGTGCCAGCAGTTTCTCGAGTTTGGGCATCACCGGGGAGCTGTTTTTT. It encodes CASSFSSLGITGELFF.

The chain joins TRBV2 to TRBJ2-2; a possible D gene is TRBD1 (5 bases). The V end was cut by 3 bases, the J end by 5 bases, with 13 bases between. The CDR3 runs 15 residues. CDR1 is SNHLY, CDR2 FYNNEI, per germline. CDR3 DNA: TGTGCCAGCAGTGATGCGACAGCCCCTACCGGGGAGCTGTTTTTT. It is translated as CASSDATAPTGELFF.

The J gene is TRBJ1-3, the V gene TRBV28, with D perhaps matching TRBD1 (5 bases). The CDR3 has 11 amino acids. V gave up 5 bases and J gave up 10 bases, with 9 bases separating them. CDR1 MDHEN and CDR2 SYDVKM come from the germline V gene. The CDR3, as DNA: TGTGCCAGCAGTAACAGGCCGACCATATATTTT. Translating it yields CASSNRPTIYF.

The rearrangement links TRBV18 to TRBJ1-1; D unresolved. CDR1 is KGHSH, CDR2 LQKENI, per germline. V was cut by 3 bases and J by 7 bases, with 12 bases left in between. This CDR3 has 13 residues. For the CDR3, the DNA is TGTGCCAGCTCACCTAATGCACCAGGTGAAGCTTTCTTT. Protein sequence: CASSPNAPGEAFF.

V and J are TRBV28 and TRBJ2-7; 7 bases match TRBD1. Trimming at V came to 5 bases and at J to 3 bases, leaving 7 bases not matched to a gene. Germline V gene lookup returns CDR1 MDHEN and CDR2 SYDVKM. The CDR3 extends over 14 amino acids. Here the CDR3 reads CASSIRDSFYEQYV. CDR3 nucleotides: TGTGCCAGCAGTATCCGGGACAGTTTCTACGAGCAGTACGTC.

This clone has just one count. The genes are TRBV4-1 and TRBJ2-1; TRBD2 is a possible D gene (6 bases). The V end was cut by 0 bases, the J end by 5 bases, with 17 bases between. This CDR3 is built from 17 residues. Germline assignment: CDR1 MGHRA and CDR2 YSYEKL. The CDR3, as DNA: TGCGCCAGCAGCCAAGATCAACCTTTGCGGGGTCACAATGAGCAGTTCTTC. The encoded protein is CASSQDQPLRGHNEQFF.

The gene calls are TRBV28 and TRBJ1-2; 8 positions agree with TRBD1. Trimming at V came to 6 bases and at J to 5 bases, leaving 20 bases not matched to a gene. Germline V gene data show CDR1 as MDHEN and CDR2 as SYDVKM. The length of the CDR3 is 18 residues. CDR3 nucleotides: TGTGCCAGCAGCATTAATTGGGACAGGACAGCCCGTTATTATGGCTACACCTTC. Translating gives CASSINWDRTARYYGYTF.

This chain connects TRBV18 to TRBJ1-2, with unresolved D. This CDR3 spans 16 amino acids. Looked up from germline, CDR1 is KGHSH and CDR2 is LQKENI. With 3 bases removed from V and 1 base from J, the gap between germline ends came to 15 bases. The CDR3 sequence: CASSPLMSGLNYGYTF. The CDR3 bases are TGTGCCAGCTCACCCCTAATGAGCGGCCTTAACTATGGCTACACCTTC.

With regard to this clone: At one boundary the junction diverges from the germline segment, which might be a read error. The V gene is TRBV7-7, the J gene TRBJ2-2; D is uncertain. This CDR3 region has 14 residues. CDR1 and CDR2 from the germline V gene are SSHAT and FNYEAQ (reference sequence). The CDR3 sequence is CASSFEQNTGELFF. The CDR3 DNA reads TGTGCTAGCAGCTTCGAGCAGAACACCGGGGAGCTGTTTTTT.

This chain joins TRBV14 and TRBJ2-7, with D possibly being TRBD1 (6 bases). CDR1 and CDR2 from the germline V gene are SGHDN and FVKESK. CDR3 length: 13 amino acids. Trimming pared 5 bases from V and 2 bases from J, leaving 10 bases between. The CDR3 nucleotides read TGTGCCAGCAGCGACGGACAGCCCTACGAGCAGTACGTC. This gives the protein CASSDGQPYEQYV.

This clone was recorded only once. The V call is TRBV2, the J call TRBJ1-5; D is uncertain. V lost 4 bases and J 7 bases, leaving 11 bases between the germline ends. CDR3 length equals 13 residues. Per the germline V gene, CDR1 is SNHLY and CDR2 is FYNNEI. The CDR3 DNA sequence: TGTGCCAGCAGTGTATCTCCTAACCAGCCCCAGCATTTT. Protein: CASSVSPNQPQHF.

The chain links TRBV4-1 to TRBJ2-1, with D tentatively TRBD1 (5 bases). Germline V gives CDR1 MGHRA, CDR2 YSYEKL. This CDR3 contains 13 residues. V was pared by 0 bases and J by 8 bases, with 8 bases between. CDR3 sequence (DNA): TGCGCCAGCAGCCAAGATCTACAGGATGAGCAGTTCTTC. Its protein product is CASSQDLQDEQFF.